The T cell receptor (beta chain) described here comes from a study of T cell responses to AZD1222 COVID-19 vaccine. Concerning this clone: What it binds is unknown.

The assay was immunoSEQ multiplex PCR, and TCRdb's table has in-frame clones only and misses some. There are 100,000 to 150,000 clones in the sample; around nine tenths occur only once, and 6.3% lies in the top ten. Study-wide results and limits: Possibly, clonal diversity was underestimated; donors were largely white British and included more females. Compared with day 0, the breadth and depth of the Spike-specific TCR repertoire rose significantly after two doses of AZD1222.

Germline CDR1 reads KGHSH; CDR2 reads LQKENI. This CDR3 is 14 amino acids long. The V gene lost 2 bases and the J gene lost 3 bases, with 8 bases spanning the gap. The J gene is TRBJ2-1, the V gene TRBV18; D call uncertain. The source is an adult in good health. This specimen consisted of peripheral blood, obtained on day 0 of AZD1222 vaccination. The CDR3 loop is CASSPNSHYNEQFF. The DNA of the CDR3 is TGTGCCAGCTCACCAAACAGTCACTACAATGAGCAGTTCTTC.